This T cell receptor (beta chain) was sequenced during a study of cytomegalovirus exposure and HLA in healthy donors. J gave up 8 bases and V 5 bases, and 14 bases lay outside the gene matches. The CDR3 is 15 amino acids. Germline V CDR1 and CDR2: MNHEY, SMNVEV (reference sequence). This clone appeared a few times. PCR primers comprised 60 Vbeta and 13 Jbeta primers. The assay was immunoSEQ multiplex PCR, and TCRdb's table has in-frame clones only and misses some. There are roughly 120,000 clones in the sample; about four fifths occur only once, and roughly 3.5% lies in the top ten. The V gene is TRBV27, the J gene TRBJ1-2, with TRBD1 matching over 7 bases. The sequence was obtained from a man in his forties in good health and CMV-seronegative. The sequencing sample was made of PBMCs. The CDR3 loop is CASSLTGTAPWGYTF. CDR3 DNA sequence: TGTGCCAGCAGTCTAACCGGGACAGCGCCTTGGGGCTACACCTTC.